The 2 T cell receptor beta chains reported below all come from one sample, sequenced in a study of CD8+ T cells in alopecia areata. Treatment denoted: oral pan-JAK inhibitor, 5-10 mg twice daily. After isolation, RNA underwent reverse transcription to generate cDNA as the sequencing template. This table comes from immunoSEQ multiplex PCR, and its TCRdb copy is limited to in-frame clones, with some not included. The sample includes about 200,000 clones, about three fifths seen only once; the top ten take 3.5% to 5%. The specimen was CD4+ T cells sorted from blood, collected at week 4, from a patient treated with tofacitinib. These receptors were collected from a human donor with alopecia areata.

This chain links TRBV10-3 with TRBJ2-7; no firm D call. The germline V and J ends were trimmed by 5 bases and 2 bases, with 7 bases remaining between them. The CDR3 is 12 residues long. Looked up from germline, CDR1 is ENHRY and CDR2 is SYGVKD. The CDR3 here is CAISPSAYEQYF. For the CDR3, the DNA is TGTGCCATCAGTCCATCCGCCTACGAGCAGTACTTC.

On this clone itself: At one of its ends the junction is not consistent with the germline gene, which may arise from a read error. The chain uses TRBV11-1 and TRBJ2-3; weak D call: TRBD2 (5 bases). Germline V CDR1 and CDR2: SGHAT, FQDESV (reference sequence). There are 14 residues in the CDR3. CDR3 sequence: CASSLGLAADTQYF. The CDR3 bases are TGTGCCAGCAGTTTAGGGCTAGCCGCAGATACGCAGTATTTT.